Sequencing of this T cell receptor (beta chain) was carried out in a study of blood T cell repertoires in COVID-19. Study background: The analysed material was cDNA or gDNA that came from T cells, B-cell-depleted T cells, or PBMCs.

Trimming removed 2 bases at V and 6 bases at J, with 8 bases between. The CDR3 runs to 13 residues. In the original processing: The authors estimated nucleated cell counts from reference gene primer amplification. Clones were read by immunoSEQ multiplex PCR, and TCRdb kept only the in-frame ones, dropping some. The V and J calls and clone size come from that table; D and trimming were worked out from the DNA. The sample shows over 200,000 clones, 75% to 90% of them seen only once. This clone was observed a single time. The sequence came from a man aged 35-49 years who had recovered from COVID-19. The sequenced material came from PBMCs or T cells enriched from blood (not recorded which). This sequence joins TRBV12-3 or TRBV12-4 and TRBJ1-5, with unresolved D. The chain's CDR3 is CASSLTVSQPQHF. The CDR3 DNA reads TGTGCCAGCAGTTTAACTGTGAGTCAGCCCCAGCATTTT.